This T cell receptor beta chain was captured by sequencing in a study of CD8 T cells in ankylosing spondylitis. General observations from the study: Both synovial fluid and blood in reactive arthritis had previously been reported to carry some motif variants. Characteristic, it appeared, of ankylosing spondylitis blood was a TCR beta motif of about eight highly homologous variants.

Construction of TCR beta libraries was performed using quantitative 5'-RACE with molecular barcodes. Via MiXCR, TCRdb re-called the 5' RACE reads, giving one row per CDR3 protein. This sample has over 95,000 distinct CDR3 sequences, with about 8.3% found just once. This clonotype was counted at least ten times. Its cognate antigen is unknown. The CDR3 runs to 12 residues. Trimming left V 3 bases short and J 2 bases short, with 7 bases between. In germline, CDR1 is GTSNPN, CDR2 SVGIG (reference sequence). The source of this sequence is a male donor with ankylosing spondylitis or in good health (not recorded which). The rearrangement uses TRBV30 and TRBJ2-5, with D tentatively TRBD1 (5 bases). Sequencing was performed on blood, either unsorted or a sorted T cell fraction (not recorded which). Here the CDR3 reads CAWSDRQETQYF. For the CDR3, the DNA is TGTGCCTGGAGCGACAGACAAGAGACCCAGTACTTC.